This T cell receptor beta chain emerged from a study of radiation and T cells in renal cell carcinoma. Some clones are missing from TCRdb's copy, which holds only in-frame ones; the method was immunoSEQ multiplex PCR. Seen here are around 60,000 clones, about 80% observed once, and the top ten hold 6.8%. Time point defined: blood 2 weeks post-SBRT. Treatment described: 15 Gy SBRT to primary tumor, nephrectomy 4 weeks later. Germline assignment: CDR1 SQVTM and CDR2 ANQGSEA. The ends lost 1 base at V and 5 bases at J; junction bases unmatched: 11. This CDR3 region has 16 residues. This sample comprised blood, obtained from a patient whose treatment included radiotherapy and nephrectomy. This clonotype was sampled from a man aged 55 to 70 with renal cell carcinoma. This chain links TRBV29-1 with TRBJ2-1; the match to TRBD2 covers 7 bases. The CDR3 is CSVEVAGEGLNNEQFF. The CDR3 DNA reads TGCAGCGTTGAAGTAGCGGGCGAGGGCCTAAACAATGAGCAGTTCTTC.